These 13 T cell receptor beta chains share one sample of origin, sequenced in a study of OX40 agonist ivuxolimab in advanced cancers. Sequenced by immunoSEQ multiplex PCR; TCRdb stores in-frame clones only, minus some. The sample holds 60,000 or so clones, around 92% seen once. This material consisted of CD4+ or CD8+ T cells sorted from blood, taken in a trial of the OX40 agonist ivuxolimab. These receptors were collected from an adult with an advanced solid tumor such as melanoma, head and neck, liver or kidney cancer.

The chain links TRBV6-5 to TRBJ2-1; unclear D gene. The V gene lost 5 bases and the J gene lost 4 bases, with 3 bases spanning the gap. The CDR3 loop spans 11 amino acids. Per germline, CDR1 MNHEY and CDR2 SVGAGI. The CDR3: CASSQYNEQFF. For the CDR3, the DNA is TGTGCCAGCAGTCAGTACAATGAGCAGTTCTTC.

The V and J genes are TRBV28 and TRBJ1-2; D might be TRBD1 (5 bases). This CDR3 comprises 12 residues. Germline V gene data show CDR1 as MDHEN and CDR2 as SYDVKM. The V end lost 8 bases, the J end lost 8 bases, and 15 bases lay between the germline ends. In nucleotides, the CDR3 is TGTGCCAGCTTTGGAGGGGAAGGGGGCTACACCTTC. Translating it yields CASFGGEGGYTF.

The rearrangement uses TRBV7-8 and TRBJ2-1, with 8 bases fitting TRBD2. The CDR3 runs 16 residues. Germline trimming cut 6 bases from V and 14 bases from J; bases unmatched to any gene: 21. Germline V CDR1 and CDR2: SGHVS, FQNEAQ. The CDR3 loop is CASRAVVPAGVQREFF. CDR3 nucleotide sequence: TGTGCCAGCAGGGCTGTAGTGCCAGCGGGGGTTCAAAGGGAGTTCTTC.

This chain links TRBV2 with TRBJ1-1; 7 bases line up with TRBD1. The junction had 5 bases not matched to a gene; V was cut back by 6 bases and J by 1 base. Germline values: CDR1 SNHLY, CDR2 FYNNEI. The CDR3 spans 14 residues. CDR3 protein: CASRQGDANTEAFF. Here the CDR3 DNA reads TGTGCCAGCAGGCAGGGGGACGCGAACACTGAAGCTTTCTTT.

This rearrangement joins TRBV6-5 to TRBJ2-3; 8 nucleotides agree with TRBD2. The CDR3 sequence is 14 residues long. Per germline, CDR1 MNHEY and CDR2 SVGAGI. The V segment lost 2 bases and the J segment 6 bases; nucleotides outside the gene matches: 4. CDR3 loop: CASSYTIAGDTQYF. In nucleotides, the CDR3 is TGTGCCAGCAGTTACACGATAGCGGGGGATACGCAGTATTTT.

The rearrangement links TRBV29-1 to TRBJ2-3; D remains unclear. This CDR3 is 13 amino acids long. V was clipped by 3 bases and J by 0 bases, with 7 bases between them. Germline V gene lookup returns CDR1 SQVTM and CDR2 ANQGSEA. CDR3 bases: TGCAGCGTTGACGAATCGAGCACAGATACGCAGTATTTT. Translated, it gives CSVDESSTDTQYF.

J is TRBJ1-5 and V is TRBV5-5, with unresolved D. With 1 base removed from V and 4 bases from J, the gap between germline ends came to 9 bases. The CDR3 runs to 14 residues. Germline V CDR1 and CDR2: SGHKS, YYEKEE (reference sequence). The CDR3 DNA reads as TGTGCCAGCAGCTTGTTATCGGGGAATCAGCCCCAGCATTTT. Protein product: CASSLLSGNQPQHF.

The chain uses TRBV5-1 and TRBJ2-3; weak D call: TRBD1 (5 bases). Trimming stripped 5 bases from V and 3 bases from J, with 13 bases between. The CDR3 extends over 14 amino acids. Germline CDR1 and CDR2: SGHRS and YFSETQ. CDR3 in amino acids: CASRLGQTTDTQYF. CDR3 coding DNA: TGCGCCAGCAGGCTAGGACAAACGACAGATACGCAGTATTTT.

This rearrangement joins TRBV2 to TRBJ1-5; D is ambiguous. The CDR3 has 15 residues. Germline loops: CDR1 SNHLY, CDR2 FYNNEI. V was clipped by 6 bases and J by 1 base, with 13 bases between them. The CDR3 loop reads CASSRGIASNQPQHF. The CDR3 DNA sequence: TGTGCCAGCAGCCGCGGGATAGCAAGCAATCAGCCCCAGCATTTT.

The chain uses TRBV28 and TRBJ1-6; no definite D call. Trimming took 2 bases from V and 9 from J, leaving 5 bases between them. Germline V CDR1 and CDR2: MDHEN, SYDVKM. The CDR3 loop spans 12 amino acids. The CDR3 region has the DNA TGTGCCAGCAGTTTAAACGGTTCACCCCTCCACTTT. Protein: CASSLNGSPLHF. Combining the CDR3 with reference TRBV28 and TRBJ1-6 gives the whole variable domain DVKVTQSSRYLVKRTGEKVFLECVQDMDHENMFWYRQDPGLGLRLIYFSYDVKMKEKGDIPEGYSVSREKKERFSLILESASTNQTSMYLCASSLNGSPLHFGNGTRLTVT.

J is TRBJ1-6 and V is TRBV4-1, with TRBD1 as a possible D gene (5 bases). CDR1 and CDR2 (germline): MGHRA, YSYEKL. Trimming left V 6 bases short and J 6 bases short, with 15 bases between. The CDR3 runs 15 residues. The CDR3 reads CASSPGAGLNSPLHF. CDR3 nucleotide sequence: TGCGCCAGCAGTCCCGGGGCAGGGCTTAATTCACCCCTCCACTTT.

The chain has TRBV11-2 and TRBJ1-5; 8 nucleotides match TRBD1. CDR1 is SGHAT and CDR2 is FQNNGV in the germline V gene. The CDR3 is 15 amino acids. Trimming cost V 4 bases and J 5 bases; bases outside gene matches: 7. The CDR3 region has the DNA TGTGCCAGCAGCTCCCACGCAGGGGGCGATCAGCCCCAGCATTTT. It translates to CASSSHAGGDQPQHF.

CDR3 DNA: TGTGCCGTCAACAGTTTTGGGGACACTGAAGCTTTCTTT. This translates into CAVNSFGDTEAFF. The chain carries TRBV7-9 and TRBJ1-1; no clear D. Per germline, CDR1 SEHNR and CDR2 FQNEAQ (reference sequence). V lost 11 bases and J lost 3, with 16 bases in between. The CDR3 covers 13 residues.